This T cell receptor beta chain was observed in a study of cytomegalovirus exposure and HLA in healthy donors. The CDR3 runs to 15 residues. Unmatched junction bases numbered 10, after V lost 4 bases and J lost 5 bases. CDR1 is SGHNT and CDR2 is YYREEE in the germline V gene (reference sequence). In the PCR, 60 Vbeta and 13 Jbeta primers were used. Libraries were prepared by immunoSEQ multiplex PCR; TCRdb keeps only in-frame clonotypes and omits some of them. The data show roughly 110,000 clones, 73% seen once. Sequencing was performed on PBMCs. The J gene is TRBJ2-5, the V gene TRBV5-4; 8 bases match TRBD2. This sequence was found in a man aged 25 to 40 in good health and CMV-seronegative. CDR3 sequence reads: CASSVPGLGGETQYF. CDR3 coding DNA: TGTGCCAGCAGCGTTCCGGGACTAGGGGGGGAGACCCAGTACTTC.